This passage covers 32 T cell receptor beta chains from one sample sequenced in a study of blood T cells in healthy people across ages. Alongside a J-beta primer mix, a sample-barcoded 5' primer served in a second PCR lasting 7 to 11 cycles. MiXCR, applied by TCRdb to the 5' RACE reads, yields one record per CDR3 protein. The sample includes some 780,000 distinct CDR3 sequences, roughly three fifths of them seen just once. Sequencing input: blood. The source is a middle-aged man in good health.

The J gene is TRBJ2-5, the V gene TRBV3-1; D remains unclear. V gave up 3 bases and J gave up 5 bases, with 13 bases separating them. Germline V gene data show CDR1 as LGHDT and CDR2 as YNNKEL (reference sequence). This CDR3 has 14 amino acids. This chain's CDR3 is CASSHLALLETQYF. The CDR3 bases are TGTGCCAGCAGCCACTTAGCCCTACTGGAGACCCAGTACTTC.

CDR3 loop: CASSQGGFSPLHF. CDR3 nucleotide sequence: TGTGCCAGCTCACAAGGGGGGTTTTCACCCCTCCACTTT. The rearrangement links TRBV27 to TRBJ1-6, with a possible D match to TRBD1 (6 bases). The length of the CDR3 is 13 residues. Germline V gene data show CDR1 as MNHEY and CDR2 as SMNVEV (reference sequence). Trimming stripped 8 bases from V and 9 bases from J, with 14 bases between.

This chain links TRBV20-1 with TRBJ2-5, with D uncertain. Trimming shortened V by 6 bases and J by 1 base, and 15 bases separated the two germline ends. The CDR3 loop spans 14 amino acids. The V gene's germline CDR1 is DFQATT and CDR2 SNEGSKA (reference sequence). The CDR3 here is CSAQMGSAQETQYF. CDR3 sequence (DNA): TGCAGTGCCCAGATGGGGTCCGCCCAAGAGACCCAGTACTTC.

In its sample, this clonotype was seen a few times. The V call is TRBV6-6, the J call TRBJ1-4; no reliable D call. Germline values: CDR1 MNHNY, CDR2 SVGAGI (reference sequence). V was shortened by 6 bases and J by 13 bases, with 24 bases between the two germline ends. The CDR3 extends over 15 amino acids. CDR3 protein: CASRDPTDTALRLFF. CDR3 in DNA: TGTGCCAGCAGGGATCCCACAGACACGGCGCTTAGACTGTTTTTT.

The V gene is TRBV28, the J gene TRBJ2-7; maybe TRBD2 (5 bases). The CDR3 consists of 13 residues. Germline-derived CDR1 and CDR2 are MDHEN and SYDVKM. V was clipped by 6 bases and J by 5 bases, with 14 bases between them. The DNA for the CDR3 is TGTGCCAGCAGACAACTAGGTCGGCACGAGCAGTACTTC. Residues: CASRQLGRHEQYF.

The table lists this clonotype with many counts. V and J are TRBV4-2 and TRBJ1-2; possibly TRBD1 for D (6 bases). The CDR3 runs 14 residues. The V gene's germline CDR1 is LGHNA and CDR2 YNFKEQ. V was trimmed by 0 bases and J by 5 bases, leaving 10 bases between them. CDR3 coding DNA: TGTGCCAGCAGCCAAGATCAGGGGCCGTATGGCTACACCTTC. Its translation is CASSQDQGPYGYTF.

The rearrangement uses TRBV12-3 or TRBV12-4 and TRBJ2-7, with 10 nucleotides matching TRBD1. The last part of the DNA fits TRBJ2-1 better; the J call may be wrong. This CDR3 spans 18 amino acids. The CDR3 loop reads CASSLALGGTGDVNEQFF. The CDR3 nucleotides read TGTGCCAGCAGTTTAGCGCTTGGGGGGACAGGGGATGTCAACGAGCAGTTCTTC.

This sequence joins TRBV4-3 and TRBJ2-6; TRBD2 aligns across 7 bases. Losses at the gene ends were 3 bases for V and 15 bases for J; bases not matched to a gene: 11. The CDR3 contains 14 residues. Germline lookup yields CDR1 LGHNA and CDR2 YSLEER. The CDR3 DNA reads TGCGCCAGCAGCCAGGGCGTGGGGGGGACCGCCCTGACTTTC. Translated: CASSQGVGGTALTF.

This CDR3 reads CASSSSDRGTPDEQYF. The CDR3 DNA follows: TGTGCCAGCAGCTCCTCGGACAGGGGGACCCCCGACGAGCAGTACTTC. This chain joins TRBV7-9 and TRBJ2-7; 10 bases line up with TRBD1. The CDR3 spans 16 residues. Germline V gives CDR1 SEHNR, CDR2 FQNEAQ (reference sequence). J lost 5 bases, V lost 4 bases, and 11 bases had no gene match.

The sample holds a few counts of this clonotype. Relative to the germline gene, one junction end is altered; a read error may explain this. J is TRBJ2-7 and V is TRBV7-9; no definite D call. Germline V gene sequence: CDR1 SEHNR, CDR2 FQNEAQ (reference sequence). This CDR3 spans 16 amino acids. CDR3 loop: CASSLVTLGNSHEQYF. DNA for the CDR3: TGTGCCAGCAGCTTAGTGACTCTGGGGAACTCCCACGAGCAGTACTTC.

The chain is built from TRBV2 and TRBJ1-2; D is unresolved. V was clipped by 6 bases and J by 0 bases, with 11 bases between them. This CDR3 spans 14 amino acids. In germline, CDR1 is SNHLY, CDR2 FYNNEI. CDR3: CASSGLRANYGYTF. CDR3 DNA sequence: TGTGCCAGCAGCGGGCTTAGGGCTAACTATGGCTACACCTTC.

This rearrangement joins TRBV7-3 to TRBJ2-3; unclear D gene. Germline assignment: CDR1 SGHTA and CDR2 FQGTGA. V was clipped by 3 bases and J by 4 bases, with 17 bases between them. CDR3 length: 16 residues. The CDR3 region is CASSFRGPPWPDTQYF. In DNA form, the CDR3 reads TGTGCCAGCAGCTTTCGAGGCCCACCGTGGCCAGATACGCAGTATTTT.

This sequence joins TRBV9 and TRBJ2-1; 8 bases line up with TRBD2. The CDR3 length is 16 residues. Germline CDR1 is SGDLS and CDR2 is YYNGEE. The J segment lost 3 bases and the V segment lost 4 bases, leaving 9 bases of the junction unmatched. CDR3 coding DNA: TGTGCCAGCAGCCCCGGGGGGGCTCCTGGCTACAATGAGCAGTTCTTC. Translation: CASSPGGAPGYNEQFF. Full variable domain (rest looked up from reference TRBV9 and TRBJ2-1): DSGVTQTPKHLITATGQRVTLRCSPRSGDLSVYWYQQSLDQGLQFLIQYYNGEERAKGNILERFSAQQFPDLHSELNLSSLELGDSALYFCASSPGGAPGYNEQFFGPGTRLTVL.

As concerns this clonotype: A clone one base away is much larger, so this may be a read error. The chain joins TRBV5-1 to TRBJ1-2; 7 positions agree with TRBD1. V lost 1 base, J lost 7 bases, and 7 bases stayed unmatched. The germline gives CDR1 SGHRS, CDR2 YFSETQ. The CDR3 sequence is 14 residues long. The CDR3 bases are TGCGCCAGCAGCTTGTGGGACAGTGATAGTGGCTACACCTTC. Translation: CASSLWDSDSGYTF.

This clonotype was recorded a few times. The chain couples TRBV9 to TRBJ2-7; tentative D call: TRBD2 (6 bases). The CDR3 extends over 15 amino acids. V was trimmed by 0 bases and J by 2 bases, leaving 12 bases between them. Germline CDR1 SGDLS, CDR2 YYNGEE. CDR3 DNA sequence: TGTGCCAGCAGCGTAGAGGACGGAGGGCCCTACGAGCAGTACTTC. The encoded protein is CASSVEDGGPYEQYF.

This chain uses TRBV7-8 with TRBJ2-7; 12 positions match TRBD2. Germline V CDR1 and CDR2: SGHVS, FQNEAQ. There are 15 residues in the CDR3. V shed 5 bases, J shed 6 bases, and the junction held 8 bases outside the gene matches. The CDR3 DNA reads as TGTGCCAGCAGCACGACTAGCGGGAGAAACGGCGAGCAGTACTTC. Amino acids: CASSTTSGRNGEQYF.

This sequence joins TRBV20-1 and TRBJ2-6; 9 bases line up with TRBD1. The V gene end was trimmed by 4 bases and the J gene end by 2 bases; junction bases not matched to a gene: 9. Germline V lookup: CDR1 DFQATT, CDR2 SNEGSKA (reference sequence). The CDR3 is 17 amino acids. The CDR3 coding sequence is TGCAGTGCTAAACCCCCGGGACAGGGAGCTGGGGCCAACGTCCTGACTTTC. It translates to CSAKPPGQGAGANVLTF.

This clonotype has just one count. The V and J genes are TRBV7-8 and TRBJ2-3; TRBD2 might be the D (6 bases). In germline, CDR1 is SGHVS, CDR2 FQNEAQ. The V end was cut by 1 base, the J end by 8 bases, with 19 bases between. The CDR3 contains 16 residues. DNA for the CDR3: TGTGCCAGCAGCTTAGATACCGGGGGATTGATCCGTACGCAGTATTTT. Translated: CASSLDTGGLIRTQYF.

The CDR3 reads CSVCQFFRQGSSYEQYF. The CDR3 DNA sequence: TGCAGCGTATGTCAATTTTTTAGACAGGGATCCTCCTACGAGCAGTACTTC. V usage is TRBV29-1 and J usage is TRBJ2-5, with 7 bases that match TRBD1. Judging by the DNA end, TRBJ2-7 fits better; the J call may be wrong. This CDR3 is 17 amino acids long. The germline V gene has CDR1 SQVTM and CDR2 ANQGSEA.

This clonotype was seen only a few times. This chain links TRBV6-6 with TRBJ2-1, with 7 positions matching TRBD2. The CDR3 extends over 15 amino acids. Germline V lookup: CDR1 MNHNY, CDR2 SVGAGI (reference sequence). J gave up 9 bases and V 6 bases, and 14 bases lay outside the gene matches. The CDR3 here is CASRQGTKHKGEQFF. CDR3 nucleotides: TGTGCCAGCAGGCAAGGGACTAAACACAAGGGTGAGCAGTTCTTC.

The sample holds a few counts of this clonotype. The chain recombines TRBV9 with TRBJ2-7; D ambiguous. Germline loops: CDR1 SGDLS, CDR2 YYNGEE. V was trimmed by 4 bases and J by 2 bases, leaving 13 bases between them. The length of the CDR3 is 14 residues. The CDR3, as DNA: TGTGCCAGCAGCCTAGGGCAGGAGACCTACGAGCAGTACTTC. Translating gives CASSLGQETYEQYF.

This clonotype was seen just once. The V gene is TRBV7-2, the J gene TRBJ2-4; perhaps TRBD1 as D (5 bases). The J call may be in error: the DNA end matches TRBJ2-7 better. Germline V gene data show CDR1 as SGHTA and CDR2 as FQGNSA. This CDR3 region has 15 residues. CDR3 amino acids: CASSPVAQGNGEQYF. In DNA, the CDR3 is TGTGCCAGCAGCCCCGTAGCCCAGGGAAACGGCGAGCAGTACTTC.

The chain has TRBV3-1 and TRBJ1-1; TRBD1 matches at 7 bases. CDR3 length equals 13 residues. V was pared by 4 bases and J by 6 bases, with 5 bases of the junction left unmatched. Germline-derived CDR1 and CDR2 are LGHDT and YNNKEL (reference sequence). CDR3 coding DNA: TGTGCCAGCAGCCCCGACAGGGACGCTGAAGCTTTCTTT. Translated, it gives CASSPDRDAEAFF.

The chain couples TRBV10-3 to TRBJ1-2; D ambiguous. The V and J ends lost 2 bases and 4 bases respectively, with 11 bases between them. CDR3 length: 14 residues. Germline V lookup: CDR1 ENHRY, CDR2 SYGVKD. As DNA, the CDR3 is TGTGCCATCAGTGAGGCGGGAGCGACCTATGGCTACACCTTC. Translating gives CAISEAGATYGYTF.

The J gene is TRBJ1-5, the V gene TRBV19; D may be TRBD1 (6 bases). This CDR3 contains 14 residues. With 3 bases removed from V and 6 bases from J, the gap between germline ends came to 12 bases. The germline V gene has CDR1 LNHDA and CDR2 SQIVND (reference sequence). The CDR3 sequence: CASSIRSGAQPQHF. CDR3 DNA sequence: TGTGCCAGTAGTATTCGGTCAGGGGCTCAGCCCCAGCATTTT.

The chain links TRBV28 to TRBJ2-5; possibly TRBD2 for D (5 bases). CDR3 length: 15 amino acids. Germline CDR1 is MDHEN and CDR2 is SYDVKM. Trimming took 7 bases from V and 9 from J, leaving 24 bases between them. CDR3 region: CASTQEDRAWSAQYF. CDR3 in DNA: TGTGCCAGCACCCAGGAGGACCGCGCCTGGTCGGCCCAGTACTTC. The variable domain in full, completed from reference TRBV28 and TRBJ2-5, reads DVKVTQSSRYLVKRTGEKVFLECVQDMDHENMFWYRQDPGLGLRLIYFSYDVKMKEKGDIPEGYSVSREKKERFSLILESASTNQTSMYLCASTQEDRAWSAQYFGPGTRLLVL.

The J gene is TRBJ1-2, the V gene TRBV2; no definite D call. This CDR3 has 17 residues. Per germline, CDR1 SNHLY and CDR2 FYNNEI. Trimming stripped 6 bases from V and 0 bases from J, with 20 bases between. The CDR3 region is CASSRRPSDPANYGYTF. CDR3 sequence (DNA): TGTGCCAGCAGCCGGAGGCCTTCGGACCCTGCTAACTATGGCTACACCTTC.

The rearrangement joins TRBV7-9 to TRBJ2-4; D perhaps matches TRBD1 (5 bases). The DNA matches TRBJ2-7 better at its end, which makes the J call doubtful. The CDR3 loop spans 16 amino acids. Germline values: CDR1 SEHNR, CDR2 FQNEAQ (reference sequence). The CDR3 region is CASTKKLGVIPIEQYF. In DNA, the CDR3 is TGTGCCAGCACCAAGAAGCTAGGGGTAATACCTATCGAGCAGTACTTC.

This sequence joins TRBV10-3 and TRBJ2-7, with 7 nucleotides matching TRBD2. The CDR3 is 17 amino acids. CDR1 is ENHRY, CDR2 SYGVKD, per germline. V trimming: 2 bases; J trimming: 7 bases; junction bases outside the gene matches: 17. CDR3 coding DNA: TGTGCCATCAGTGAGACCACGTCATCCGGGGACTACAATGAGCAGTACTTC. Translated, it gives CAISETTSSGDYNEQYF.

The chain links TRBV5-1 to TRBJ2-4; D is possibly TRBD1 (6 bases). The end of the DNA is better explained by TRBJ2-7, so the J call may be wrong. CDR1 and CDR2 from the germline V gene are SGHRS and YFSETQ. The CDR3 extends over 17 amino acids. As DNA, the CDR3 is TGCGCCAGCAGCTCACCCGCCGGACAGCCGTACGCCTACGAGCAGTACTTC. Translated: CASSSPAGQPYAYEQYF.

V is TRBV9 and J is TRBJ2-5; D perhaps matches TRBD2 (6 bases). Germline V gene lookup returns CDR1 SGDLS and CDR2 YYNGEE. V was shortened by 3 bases and J by 2 bases, with 11 bases between the two germline ends. This CDR3 is 14 amino acids long. In nucleotides, the CDR3 is TGTGCCAGCAGCGACCGACTAGTTCAAGAGACCCAGTACTTC. Its translation is CASSDRLVQETQYF.

This clonotype was detected a few times. The V gene is TRBV28, the J gene TRBJ1-5; D is ambiguous. The CDR3 has 13 residues. The ends were cut back, 8 bases at V and 2 bases at J, with 10 bases in the middle. CDR1 MDHEN and CDR2 SYDVKM come from the germline V gene. This chain's CDR3 is CASQEIRNQPQHF. The CDR3 DNA reads as TGTGCCAGCCAGGAGATTCGCAATCAGCCCCAGCATTTT. Drawing the rest from reference TRBV28 and TRBJ1-5, the complete variable domain is DVKVTQSSRYLVKRTGEKVFLECVQDMDHENMFWYRQDPGLGLRLIYFSYDVKMKEKGDIPEGYSVSREKKERFSLILESASTNQTSMYLCASQEIRNQPQHFGDGTRLSIL.